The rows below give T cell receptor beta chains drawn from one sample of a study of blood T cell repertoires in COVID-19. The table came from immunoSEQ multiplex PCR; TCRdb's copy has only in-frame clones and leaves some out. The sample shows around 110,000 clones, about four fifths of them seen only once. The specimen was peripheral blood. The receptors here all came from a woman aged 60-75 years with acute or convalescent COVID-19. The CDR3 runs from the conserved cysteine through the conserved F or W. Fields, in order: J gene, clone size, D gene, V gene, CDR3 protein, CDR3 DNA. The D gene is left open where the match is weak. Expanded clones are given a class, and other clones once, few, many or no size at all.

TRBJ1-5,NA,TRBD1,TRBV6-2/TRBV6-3,CASSGRQGGYSNQPQHF,TGTGCCAGCAGTGGACGACAGGGGGGATATAGCAATCAGCCCCAGCATTTT
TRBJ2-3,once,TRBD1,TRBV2,CASSERSGGWATQYF,TGTGCCAGCAGTGAAAGGTCAGGGGGTTGGGCTACGCAGTATTTT
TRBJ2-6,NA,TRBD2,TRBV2,CATREGSGANVLTF,TGTGCCACTCGGGAGGGCTCTGGGGCCAACGTCCTGACTTTC
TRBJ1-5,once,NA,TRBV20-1,CSASDQGLSNQPQHF,TGCAGTGCTAGTGACCAGGGACTTAGCAATCAGCCCCAGCATTTT
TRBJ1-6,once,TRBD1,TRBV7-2,CASSFGTGGDSPLHF,TGTGCCAGCAGCTTTGGGACAGGGGGGGATTCACCCCTCCACTTT
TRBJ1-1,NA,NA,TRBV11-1,CASSLGRGVAEAFF,TGTGCCAGCAGCTTAGGCAGGGGTGTCGCTGAAGCTTTCTTT
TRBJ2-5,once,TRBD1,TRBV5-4,CASSGSDRGGLETQYF,TGTGCCAGCAGCGGGTCGGACAGGGGAGGGTTAGAGACCCAGTACTTC
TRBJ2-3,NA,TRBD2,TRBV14,CASSPGTSGDTQYF,TGTGCCAGCAGCCCCGGGACTAGCGGAGATACGCAGTATTTT
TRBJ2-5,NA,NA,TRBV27,CASSPTGRPDQETQYF,TGTGCCAGCAGTCCTACAGGGAGACCCGATCAAGAGACCCAGTACTTC
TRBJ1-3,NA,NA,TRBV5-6,CASSLAAYGNTIYF,TGTGCCAGCAGCTTGGCCGCCTATGGAAACACCATATATTTT
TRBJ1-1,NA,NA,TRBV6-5,CASRRGNTEAFF,TGTGCCAGCAGGCGGGGGAATACTGAAGCTTTCTTT
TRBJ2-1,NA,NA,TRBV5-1,CASSSLAINSYNEQFF,TGCGCCAGCAGCTCACTAGCCATTAACTCCTACAATGAGCAGTTCTTC
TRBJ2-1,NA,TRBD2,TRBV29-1,CSVETRGGPTYNEQFF,TGCAGCGTTGAAACCCGGGGGGGCCCTACCTACAATGAGCAGTTCTTC
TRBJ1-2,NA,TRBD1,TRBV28,CASSPFTGGIYGYTF,TGTGCCAGCAGTCCTTTTACAGGGGGCATCTATGGCTACACCTTC
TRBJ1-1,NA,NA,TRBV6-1,CASSEYRDTRTAFF,TGTGCCAGCAGTGAATATCGGGACACCCGGACAGCTTTCTTT
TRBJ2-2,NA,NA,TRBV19,CASSIGRGSTGELFF,TGTGCCAGTAGTATCGGGAGAGGTAGCACCGGGGAGCTGTTTTTT
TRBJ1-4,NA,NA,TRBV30,CAWTTGGNEKLFF,TGTGCCTGGACGACAGGCGGTAATGAAAAACTGTTTTTT
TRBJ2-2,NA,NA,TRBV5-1,CASKLGAHTGELFF,TGCGCCAGCAAGTTGGGGGCGCACACCGGGGAGCTGTTTTTT
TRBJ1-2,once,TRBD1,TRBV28,CASSFGAGGYGYTF,TGTGCCAGCAGTTTCGGGGCAGGGGGCTATGGCTACACCTTC
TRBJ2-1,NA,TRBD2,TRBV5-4,CASSKGLAGGVEQFF,TGTGCCAGCAGCAAGGGACTAGCGGGAGGGGTGGAGCAGTTCTTC
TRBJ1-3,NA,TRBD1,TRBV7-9,CASSQTGQGANTIYF,TGTGCCAGCAGTCAAACGGGACAGGGGGCGAACACCATATATTTT
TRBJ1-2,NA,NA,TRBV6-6,CASSNDRTNGYTF,TGTGCCAGCAGTAACGACAGGACAAATGGCTACACCTTC
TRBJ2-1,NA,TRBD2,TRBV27,CASSSPKLASSYNEQFF,TGTGCCAGCAGTTCCCCGAAACTAGCGAGCTCCTACAATGAGCAGTTCTTC
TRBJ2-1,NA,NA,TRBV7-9,CASSLLVREQFF,TGTGCCAGCAGCTTACTAGTGAGGGAGCAGTTCTTC
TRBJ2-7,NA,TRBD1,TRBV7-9,CASSPQVDRVHEQYF,TGTGCCAGCAGCCCACAGGTGGACAGGGTACACGAGCAGTACTTC
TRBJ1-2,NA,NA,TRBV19,CASSSRAGVGYGYTF,TGTGCCAGTAGTTCGAGGGCCGGGGTCGGGTATGGCTACACCTTC
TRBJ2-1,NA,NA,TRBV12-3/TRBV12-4,CASSHGLRNEQFF,TGTGCCAGCAGTCACGGACTCCGCAATGAGCAGTTCTTC
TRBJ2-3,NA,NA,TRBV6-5,CASSYSWRGGGDTQYF,TGTGCCAGCAGTTACTCGTGGAGGGGAGGGGGAGATACGCAGTATTTT
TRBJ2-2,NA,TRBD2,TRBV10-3,CAISRSGAAYTGELFF,TGTGCCATCAGCCGTAGCGGGGCCGCCTACACCGGGGAGCTGTTTTTT
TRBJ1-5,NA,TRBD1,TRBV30,CAWDRGFNQPQHF,TGTGCCTGGGACAGGGGCTTCAATCAGCCCCAGCATTTT
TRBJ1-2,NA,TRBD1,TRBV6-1,CASSEGQGHGYTF,TGTGCCAGCAGTGAGGGACAGGGGCATGGCTACACCTTC
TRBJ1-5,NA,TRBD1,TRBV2,CASSEDRGHNQPQHF,TGTGCCAGCAGTGAAGACAGGGGGCACAATCAGCCCCAGCATTTT
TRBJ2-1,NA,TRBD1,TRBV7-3,CASSSGQGFNNEQFF,TGTGCCAGCAGTTCCGGACAGGGGTTCAACAATGAGCAGTTCTTC
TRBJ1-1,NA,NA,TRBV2,CASSENRHNTEAFF,TGTGCCAGCAGCGAAAACAGGCATAACACTGAAGCTTTCTTT
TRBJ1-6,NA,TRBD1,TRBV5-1,CASSLETGVNSPLHF,TGCGCCAGCAGCTTGGAGACAGGGGTGAATTCACCCCTCCACTTT
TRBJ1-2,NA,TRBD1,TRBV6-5,CATAGTDYGYTF,TGTGCCACCGCCGGGACAGACTATGGCTACACCTTC
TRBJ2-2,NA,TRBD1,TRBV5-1,CASRPGQVNTGELFF,TGCGCCAGCAGGCCTGGACAGGTGAACACCGGGGAGCTGTTTTTT
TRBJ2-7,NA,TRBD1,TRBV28,CASSPGTASYEQYF,TGTGCCAGCAGTCCTGGGACAGCATCCTACGAGCAGTACTTC
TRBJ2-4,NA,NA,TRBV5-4,CASSSPLADPGDIQYF,TGTGCCAGCAGCTCCCCGCTAGCGGACCCAGGGGACATTCAGTACTTC
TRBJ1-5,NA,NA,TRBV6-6,CASSYQGDQPQHF,TGTGCCAGCAGTTACCAAGGGGATCAGCCCCAGCATTTT
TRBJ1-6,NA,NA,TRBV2,CASSVEQGGKNSPLHF,TGTGCCAGCAGTGTGGAACAGGGTGGCAAGAATTCACCCCTCCACTTT
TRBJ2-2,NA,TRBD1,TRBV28,CASRLTGGDTGELFF,TGTGCCAGCAGACTCACAGGGGGCGACACCGGGGAGCTGTTTTTT
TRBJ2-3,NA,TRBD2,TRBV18,CASSRAGTSGSTDTQYF,TGTGCCAGCTCACGCGCCGGGACTAGCGGTTCCACAGATACGCAGTATTTT
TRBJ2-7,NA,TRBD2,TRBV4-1,CASSQERLAGAHEQYF,TGCGCCAGCAGCCAAGAGCGCCTAGCGGGAGCCCACGAGCAGTACTTC
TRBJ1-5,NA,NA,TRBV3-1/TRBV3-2,CASSPGGVNQPQHF,TGTGCCAGCAGCCCGGGGGGGGTGAATCAGCCCCAGCATTTT
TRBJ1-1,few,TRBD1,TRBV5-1,CASSGARTGNTEAFF,TGCGCCAGCAGCGGGGCCCGGACAGGGAACACTGAAGCTTTCTTT
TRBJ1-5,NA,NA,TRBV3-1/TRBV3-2,CASSDRTNQPQHF,TGTGCCAGCAGCGACAGGACTAATCAGCCCCAGCATTTT
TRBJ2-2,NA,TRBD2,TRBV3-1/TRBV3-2,CASSQGLAGSNTGELFF,TGTGCCAGCAGCCAAGGGCTAGCGGGTTCGAACACCGGGGAGCTGTTTTTT
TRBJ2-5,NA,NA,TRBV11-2,CASSVNQGGAETQYF,TGTGCCAGCAGCGTAAATCAGGGGGGTGCGGAGACCCAGTACTTC